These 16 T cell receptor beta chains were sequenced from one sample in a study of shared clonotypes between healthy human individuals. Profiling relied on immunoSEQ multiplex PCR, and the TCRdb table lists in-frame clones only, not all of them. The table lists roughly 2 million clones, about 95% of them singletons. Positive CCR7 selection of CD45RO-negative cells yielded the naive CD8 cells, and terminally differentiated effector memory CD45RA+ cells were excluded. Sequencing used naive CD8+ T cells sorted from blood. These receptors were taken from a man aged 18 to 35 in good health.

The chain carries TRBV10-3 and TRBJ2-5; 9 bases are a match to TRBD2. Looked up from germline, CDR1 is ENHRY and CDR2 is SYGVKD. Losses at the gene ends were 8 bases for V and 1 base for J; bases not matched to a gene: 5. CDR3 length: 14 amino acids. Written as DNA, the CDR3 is TGTGCCATCGGACCTAGCGGGGCCCAAGAGACCCAGTACTTC. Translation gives CAIGPSGAQETQYF.

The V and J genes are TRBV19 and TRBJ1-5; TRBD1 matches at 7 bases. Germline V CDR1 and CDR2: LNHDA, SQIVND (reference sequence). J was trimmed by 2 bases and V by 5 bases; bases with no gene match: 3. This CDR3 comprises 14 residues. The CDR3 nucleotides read TGTGCCAGTAGTCCCCAGGGGGGCAATCAGCCCCAGCATTTT. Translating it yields CASSPQGGNQPQHF.

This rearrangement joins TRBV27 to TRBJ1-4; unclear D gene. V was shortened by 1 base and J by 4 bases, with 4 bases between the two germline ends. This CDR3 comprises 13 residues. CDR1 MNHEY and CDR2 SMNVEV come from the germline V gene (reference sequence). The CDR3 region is CASSLWDNEKLFF. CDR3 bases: TGTGCCAGCAGTTTATGGGATAATGAAAAACTGTTTTTT.

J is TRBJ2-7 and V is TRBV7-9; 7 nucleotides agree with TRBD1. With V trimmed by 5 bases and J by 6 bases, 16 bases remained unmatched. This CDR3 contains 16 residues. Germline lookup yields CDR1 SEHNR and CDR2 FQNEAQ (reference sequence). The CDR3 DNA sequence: TGTGCCAGCAGCCCAACGACAGGGTTACAAGGAGGCGAGCAGTACTTC. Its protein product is CASSPTTGLQGGEQYF.

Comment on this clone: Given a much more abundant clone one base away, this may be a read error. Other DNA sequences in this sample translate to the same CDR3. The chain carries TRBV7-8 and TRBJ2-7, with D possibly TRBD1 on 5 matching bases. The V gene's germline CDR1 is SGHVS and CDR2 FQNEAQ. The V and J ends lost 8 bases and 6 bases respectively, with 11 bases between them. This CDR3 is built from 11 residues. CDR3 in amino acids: CASSLGPEQYF. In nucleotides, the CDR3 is TGTGCCAGCTCCCTGGGGCCCGAGCAGTACTTC.

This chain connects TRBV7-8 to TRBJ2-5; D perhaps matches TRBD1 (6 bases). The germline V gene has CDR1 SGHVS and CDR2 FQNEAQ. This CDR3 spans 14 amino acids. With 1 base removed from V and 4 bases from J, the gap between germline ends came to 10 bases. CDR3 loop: CASSLDQGIETQYF. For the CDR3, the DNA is TGTGCCAGCAGCTTAGATCAGGGGATAGAGACCCAGTACTTC. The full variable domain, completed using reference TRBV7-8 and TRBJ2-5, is GAGVSQSPRYKVAKRGQDVALRCDPISGHVSLFWYQQALGQGPEFLTYFQNEAQLDKSGLPSDRFFAERPEGSVSTLKIQRTQQEDSAVYLCASSLDQGIETQYFGPGTRLLVL.

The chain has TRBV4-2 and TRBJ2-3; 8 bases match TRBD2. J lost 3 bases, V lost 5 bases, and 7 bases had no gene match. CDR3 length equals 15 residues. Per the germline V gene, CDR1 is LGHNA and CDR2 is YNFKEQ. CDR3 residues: CASSALGGGTDTQYF. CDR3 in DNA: TGTGCCAGCAGCGCCTTGGGCGGGGGGACAGATACGCAGTATTTT.

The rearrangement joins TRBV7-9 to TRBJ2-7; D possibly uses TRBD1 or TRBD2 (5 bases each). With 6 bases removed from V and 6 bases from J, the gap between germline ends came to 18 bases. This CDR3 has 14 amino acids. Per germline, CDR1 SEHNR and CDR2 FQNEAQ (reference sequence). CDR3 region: CASSTTPGSREQYF. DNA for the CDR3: TGTGCCAGCAGTACTACCCCAGGGAGTCGCGAGCAGTACTTC.

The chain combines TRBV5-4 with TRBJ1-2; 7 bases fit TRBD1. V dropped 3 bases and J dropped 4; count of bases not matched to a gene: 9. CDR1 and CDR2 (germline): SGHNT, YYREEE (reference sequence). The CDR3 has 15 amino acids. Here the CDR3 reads CASSSVDRDPYGYTF. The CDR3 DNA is TGTGCCAGCAGCTCCGTTGACAGGGATCCCTATGGCTACACCTTC. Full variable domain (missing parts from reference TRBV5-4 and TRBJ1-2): ETGVTQSPTHLIKTRGQQVTLRCSSQSGHNTVSWYQQALGQGPQFIFQYYREEENGRGNFPPRFSGLQFPNYSSELNVNALELDDSALYLCASSSVDRDPYGYTFGSGTRLTVV.

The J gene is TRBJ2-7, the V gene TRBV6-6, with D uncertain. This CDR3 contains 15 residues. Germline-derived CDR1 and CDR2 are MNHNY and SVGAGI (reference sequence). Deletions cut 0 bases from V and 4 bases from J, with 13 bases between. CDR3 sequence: CASSYSIRSDYEQYF. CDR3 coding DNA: TGTGCCAGCAGTTACTCCATCCGGTCGGATTACGAGCAGTACTTC.

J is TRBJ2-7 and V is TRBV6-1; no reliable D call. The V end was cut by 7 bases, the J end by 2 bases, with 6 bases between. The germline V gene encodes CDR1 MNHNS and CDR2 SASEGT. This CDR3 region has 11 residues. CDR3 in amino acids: CASKWAYEQYF. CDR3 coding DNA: TGTGCCAGCAAGTGGGCCTACGAGCAGTACTTC.

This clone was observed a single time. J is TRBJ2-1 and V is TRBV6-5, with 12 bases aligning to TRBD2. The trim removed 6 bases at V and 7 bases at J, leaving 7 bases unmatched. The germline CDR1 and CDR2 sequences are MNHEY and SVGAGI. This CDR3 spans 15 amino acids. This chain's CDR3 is CASSQLAGGWNEQFF. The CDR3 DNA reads TGTGCCAGCAGCCAACTAGCGGGAGGTTGGAATGAGCAGTTCTTC.

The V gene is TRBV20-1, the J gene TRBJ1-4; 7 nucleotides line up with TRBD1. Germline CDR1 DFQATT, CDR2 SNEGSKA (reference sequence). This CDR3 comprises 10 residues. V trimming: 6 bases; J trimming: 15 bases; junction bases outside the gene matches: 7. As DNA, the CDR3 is TGCAGTGCGAAGGGGACAGCTTTGTTTTTT. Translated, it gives CSAKGTALFF.

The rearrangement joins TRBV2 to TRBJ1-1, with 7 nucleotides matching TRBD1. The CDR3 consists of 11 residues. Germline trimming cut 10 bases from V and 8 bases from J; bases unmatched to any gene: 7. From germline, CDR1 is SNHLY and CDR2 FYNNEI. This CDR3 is CAIAQGREAFF. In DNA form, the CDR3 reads TGTGCCATCGCACAGGGGAGGGAAGCTTTCTTT.

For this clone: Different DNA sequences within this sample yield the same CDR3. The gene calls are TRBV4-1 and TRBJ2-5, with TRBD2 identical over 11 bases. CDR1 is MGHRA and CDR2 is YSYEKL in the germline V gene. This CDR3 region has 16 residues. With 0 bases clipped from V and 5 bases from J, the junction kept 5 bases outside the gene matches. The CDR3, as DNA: TGCGCCAGCAGCCAAGATCTAGCGGGGGGCCGGGAGACCCAGTACTTC. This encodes CASSQDLAGGRETQYF.

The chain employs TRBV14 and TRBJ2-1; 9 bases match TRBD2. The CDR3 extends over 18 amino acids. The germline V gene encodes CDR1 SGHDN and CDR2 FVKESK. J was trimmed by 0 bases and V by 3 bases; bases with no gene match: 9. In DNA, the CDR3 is TGTGCCAGCAGCCACGACCCGGGACTAGCAAGCTCCTACAATGAGCAGTTCTTC. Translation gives CASSHDPGLASSYNEQFF.